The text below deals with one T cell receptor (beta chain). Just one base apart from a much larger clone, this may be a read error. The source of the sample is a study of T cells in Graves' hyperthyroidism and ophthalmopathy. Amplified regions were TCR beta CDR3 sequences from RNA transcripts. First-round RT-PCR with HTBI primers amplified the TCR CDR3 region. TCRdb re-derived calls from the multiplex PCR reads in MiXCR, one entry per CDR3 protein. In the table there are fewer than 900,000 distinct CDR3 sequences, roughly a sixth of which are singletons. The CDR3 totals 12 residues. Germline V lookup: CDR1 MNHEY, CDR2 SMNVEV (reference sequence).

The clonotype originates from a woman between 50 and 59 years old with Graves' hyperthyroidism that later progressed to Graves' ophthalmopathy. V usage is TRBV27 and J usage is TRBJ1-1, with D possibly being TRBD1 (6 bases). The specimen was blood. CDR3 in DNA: TGTACCAGCGGGGGGCGAAGGACTGAAGCTTTCTTT. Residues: CTSGGRRTEAFF.